A single sample gave rise to the 23 T cell receptor beta chains below, sequenced in a study of shared clonotypes between healthy human individuals. Here immunoSEQ multiplex PCR was the method, and the copy in TCRdb shows in-frame clones only, minus some. Seen here are about a million clones, approximately 80% observed once, and the top ten hold almost 0.9%. The material sequenced was memory CD4+ T cells from PBMCs. Subset of the sample: CD45RA-negative fraction. The receptors come from a man aged 18 to 30 in good health. Some clones in this sample may be carry-over from other donors' samples.

The rearrangement uses TRBV6-1 and TRBJ1-2; 8 bases are shared with TRBD1. This CDR3 spans 15 amino acids. Germline loops: CDR1 MNHNS, CDR2 SASEGT. The trim removed 3 bases at V and 3 bases at J, leaving 6 bases unmatched. As DNA, the CDR3 is TGTGCCAGCAGTGACCTCGGGACAGGTGACTATGGCTACACCTTC. Its translation is CASSDLGTGDYGYTF.

Comment on this clone: With a far larger clone one base away, a read error is the likely cause. The rearrangement joins TRBV7-9 to TRBJ2-7, with 13 nucleotides matching TRBD2. V was pared by 6 bases and J by 5 bases, with 7 bases of the junction left unmatched. Germline V gene sequence: CDR1 SEHNR, CDR2 FQNEAQ (reference sequence). CDR3 length equals 15 residues. DNA for the CDR3: TGTGCCAGCAGAACCCGGACTAGCGGGAGCGACGAGCAGTACTTC. This translates into CASRTRTSGSDEQYF.

The chain employs TRBV19 and TRBJ1-1; 8 bases agree with TRBD1. The CDR3 spans 15 residues. V trimming: 6 bases; J trimming: 1 base; junction bases outside the gene matches: 7. CDR1 and CDR2 (germline): LNHDA, SQIVND (reference sequence). The CDR3 loop reads CASRPTGAPNTEAFF. The CDR3 bases are TGTGCCAGTAGACCGACAGGGGCCCCGAACACTGAAGCTTTCTTT.

In the case of this clone: At the DNA level, this CDR3 is encoded by other sequences in the same sample as well. The chain employs TRBV6-6 and TRBJ1-2, with D unclear. Germline V gene data show CDR1 as MNHNY and CDR2 as SVGAGI (reference sequence). V was pared by 5 bases and J by 4 bases, with 5 bases between. This CDR3 contains 11 residues. The CDR3 DNA reads TGTGCCAGCAGTCCGGCCTATGGCTACACCTTC. It encodes CASSPAYGYTF.

The chain has TRBV5-1 and TRBJ2-5, with 7 nucleotides matching TRBD1. Germline V lookup: CDR1 SGHRS, CDR2 YFSETQ. The J segment lost 6 bases and the V segment lost 0 bases, leaving 8 bases of the junction unmatched. The CDR3 is made up of 15 amino acids. The CDR3 sequence is CASSLDTGDGKTQYF. CDR3 bases: TGCGCCAGCAGCTTGGATACAGGGGACGGGAAGACCCAGTACTTC.

This clone has just one count. The chain uses TRBV6-5 and TRBJ1-1; 11 bases line up with TRBD1. The CDR3 runs 16 residues. J was trimmed by 4 bases and V by 2 bases; bases with no gene match: 6. In germline, CDR1 is MNHEY, CDR2 SVGAGI. The CDR3 nucleotides read TGTGCCAGCAGTTACAGGACAGGGGGCAGAGGCACTGAAGCTTTCTTT. Protein sequence: CASSYRTGGRGTEAFF.

The chain's CDR3 is CATSRDSWTANQPQHF. Written as DNA, the CDR3 is TGTGCCACCAGCAGAGACTCCTGGACAGCTAATCAGCCCCAGCATTTT. The chain joins TRBV15 to TRBJ1-5, with a possible D match to TRBD1 (6 bases). The CDR3 extends over 16 amino acids. From germline, CDR1 is LNHNV and CDR2 YYDKDF (reference sequence). V lost 0 bases to trimming and J lost 4 bases, with 13 bases between them.

The V gene is TRBV28, the J gene TRBJ2-7, with 12 bases lining up with TRBD2. This CDR3 has 16 residues. Germline-derived CDR1 and CDR2 are MDHEN and SYDVKM. Trimming removed 6 bases from V and 6 bases from J; junction bases left unmatched: 12. The CDR3 here is CASSRKTSGSRLEQYF. DNA for the CDR3: TGTGCCAGCAGCCGCAAGACTAGCGGGAGTCGTCTCGAGCAGTACTTC.

This clone was observed a few times. The rearrangement uses TRBV28 and TRBJ1-2, with 8 bases identical to TRBD1. J gave up 8 bases and V 2 bases, and 7 bases lay outside the gene matches. Germline CDR1 reads MDHEN; CDR2 reads SYDVKM. The CDR3 has 14 residues. CDR3 sequence reads: CASSLRTGLWGYTF. The CDR3 DNA reads as TGTGCCAGCAGTTTACGGACAGGGCTGTGGGGCTACACCTTC.

This chain links TRBV5-1 with TRBJ1-3; D is undetermined. V dropped 0 bases and J dropped 7 bases, with 14 bases sitting between them. From germline, CDR1 is SGHRS and CDR2 YFSETQ. The CDR3 is 15 amino acids. CDR3 sequence reads: CASSLGEQPRNTIYF. CDR3 bases: TGCGCCAGCAGCTTGGGGGAACAGCCAAGGAACACCATATATTTT.

This clone was detected only once. The chain joins TRBV25-1 to TRBJ2-3; D is possibly TRBD1 (5 bases). Trimming removed 2 bases at V and 2 bases at J, with 11 bases between. The germline V gene encodes CDR1 MGHDK and CDR2 SYGVNS. The CDR3 contains 15 residues. The CDR3 DNA reads TGTGCCAGCAGTGAACTAAAGGGGTTCACAGATACGCAGTATTTT. Translation: CASSELKGFTDTQYF.

This clone was counted once. V usage is TRBV28 and J usage is TRBJ2-7, with 10 bases that match TRBD1. Germline CDR1 is MDHEN and CDR2 is SYDVKM. With V trimmed by 4 bases and J by 3 bases, 6 bases remained unmatched. The CDR3 totals 15 residues. The CDR3 region is CASSWGGQGYYEQYF. CDR3 DNA sequence: TGTGCCAGCAGTTGGGGGGGACAGGGGTACTACGAGCAGTACTTC.

This chain uses TRBV27 with TRBJ1-4; D is perhaps TRBD1 (6 bases). The germline V and J ends were trimmed by 6 bases and 5 bases, with 13 bases remaining between them. Germline V CDR1 and CDR2: MNHEY, SMNVEV (reference sequence). This CDR3 spans 14 amino acids. The CDR3 nucleotides are TGTGCCAGCAGCTTCGACAGGAGAAATGAAAAACTGTTTTTT. Translated: CASSFDRRNEKLFF.

The genes are TRBV4-2 and TRBJ1-2, with D uncertain. The CDR3 is made up of 14 amino acids. Germline V gene data show CDR1 as LGHNA and CDR2 as YNFKEQ. V dropped 4 bases and J dropped 8 bases, with 17 bases sitting between them. The CDR3 protein is CASSLPTGRTGYTF. DNA of the CDR3: TGTGCCAGCAGCCTTCCCACGGGGAGGACGGGCTACACCTTC.

The DNA for the CDR3 is TGTGCCAGCAGCTTAGGGATTAGCGCCGACGAGCAGTACTTC. Encoded protein: CASSLGISADEQYF. The gene calls are TRBV11-2 and TRBJ2-7; D is possibly TRBD2 (5 bases). The CDR3 is 14 amino acids. Per the germline V gene, CDR1 is SGHAT and CDR2 is FQNNGV. Trimming pared 1 base from V and 5 bases from J, leaving 12 bases between.

The chain recombines TRBV2 with TRBJ1-4; 8 nucleotides line up with TRBD1. With V trimmed by 4 bases and J by 2 bases, 0 bases remained unmatched. The CDR3 totals 14 residues. Germline V gives CDR1 SNHLY, CDR2 FYNNEI. The CDR3 DNA reads TGTGCCAGCAGTGGACAGGGGACTAATGAAAAACTGTTTTTT. It specifies CASSGQGTNEKLFF.

The chain has TRBV19 and TRBJ2-1; 11 nucleotides match TRBD2. CDR1 is LNHDA, CDR2 SQIVND, per germline (reference sequence). V shed 5 bases and J 2 bases; nucleotides not matched to a gene: 8. This CDR3 contains 17 residues. The CDR3 DNA reads as TGTGCCAGTAGTTCCGGGACTAGCGGTCGTACCTACAATGAGCAGTTCTTC. Translating it yields CASSSGTSGRTYNEQFF.

The chain has TRBV4-3 and TRBJ1-3; no clear D gene. CDR1 is LGHNA, CDR2 YSLEER, per germline. CDR3 length: 15 amino acids. V lost 0 bases, J lost 0 bases, and 6 bases lay in between. CDR3 protein: CASSQDSASGNTIYF. CDR3 bases: TGCGCCAGCAGCCAAGATTCGGCCTCTGGAAACACCATATATTTT.

This chain joins TRBV5-4 and TRBJ2-7; weak D call: TRBD1 (5 bases). Trimming stripped 0 bases from V and 7 bases from J, with 11 bases between. The germline gives CDR1 SGHNT, CDR2 YYREEE (reference sequence). The length of the CDR3 is 13 residues. The CDR3 nucleotides are TGTGCCAGCAGCTTGGGCCCACGGACAGAGCAGTACTTC. Translated, it gives CASSLGPRTEQYF.

The chain joins TRBV5-1 to TRBJ2-3, with TRBD2 identical over 9 bases. The CDR3 length is 12 residues. Per germline, CDR1 SGHRS and CDR2 YFSETQ. The ends lost 4 bases at V and 7 bases at J; junction bases unmatched: 1. The CDR3 DNA follows: TGCGCCAGCAGCGCTAGCGGGAATACGCAGTATTTT. Amino acid sequence: CASSASGNTQYF.

This clone was picked up a small number of times. The chain is built from TRBV28 and TRBJ2-2; 7 bases fit TRBD1. The CDR3 spans 16 residues. CDR1 is MDHEN, CDR2 SYDVKM, per germline. Trimming removed 4 bases from V and 7 bases from J; junction bases left unmatched: 12. CDR3 residues: CASSSPFTGAVGELFF. CDR3 nucleotides: TGTGCCAGCAGTTCCCCCTTTACAGGGGCGGTCGGGGAGCTGTTTTTT. Drawing the rest from reference TRBV28 and TRBJ2-2, the complete variable domain is DVKVTQSSRYLVKRTGEKVFLECVQDMDHENMFWYRQDPGLGLRLIYFSYDVKMKEKGDIPEGYSVSREKKERFSLILESASTNQTSMYLCASSSPFTGAVGELFFGEGSRLTVL.

This chain uses TRBV7-2 with TRBJ2-1; D remains unclear. The length of the CDR3 is 15 residues. V shed 1 base and J shed 5 bases, with 12 bases lying between them. In germline, CDR1 is SGHTA, CDR2 FQGNSA. In DNA form, the CDR3 reads TGTGCCAGCAGCTTAGAGGTCTTTTCCGACAATGAGCAGTTCTTC. It yields the protein CASSLEVFSDNEQFF.

V gene TRBV7-8 combines with J gene TRBJ1-5; tentatively, D is TRBD1 (5 bases). V was clipped by 4 bases and J by 5 bases, with 21 bases between them. Germline CDR1 and CDR2: SGHVS and FQNEAQ. This CDR3 contains 17 residues. The DNA of the CDR3 is TGTGCCAGCAGCTCGCAGTCGAACGTGGGGCGGGATCAGCCCCAGCATTTT. Translation: CASSSQSNVGRDQPQHF.